This entry lists 19 T cell receptor beta chains sequenced from one sample in a study of response to subunit inactivated influenza vaccine. TCRdb reprocessed the RT-PCR reads via MiXCR and lists one record per CDR3 protein. Among 500,000 to 600,000 distinct CDR3 sequences listed, 16% were seen once. The material sequenced was CD4+ T cells sorted from PBMCs, taken around 25 months after vaccination. The receptor set was obtained from a man aged 50 to 75 who received an inactivated influenza vaccine.

This clonotype was recorded at least ten times. V and J are TRBV10-3 and TRBJ1-1, with TRBD1 matching 10 bases. Looked up from germline, CDR1 is ENHRY and CDR2 is SYGVKD. The CDR3 contains 14 residues. With V trimmed by 6 bases and J by 11 bases, 12 bases remained unmatched. The CDR3 nucleotides read TGTGCCATCAGCGAAAGACAGGGGGCTGGGGAGGCTTTCTTT. Translating it yields CAISERQGAGEAFF.

The chain uses TRBV25-1 and TRBJ2-5; D is perhaps TRBD2 (5 bases). Trimming stripped 6 bases from V and 9 bases from J, with 14 bases between. CDR1 MGHDK and CDR2 SYGVNS come from the germline V gene. The CDR3 sequence is 12 residues long. DNA of the CDR3: TGTGCCAGCAGCAGAGGGAGTTATCCCCAGTACTTC. This translates into CASSRGSYPQYF.

Details on this clonotype: One junction end disagrees with the germline gene, perhaps due to a read error. The chain uses TRBV7-9 and TRBJ2-7; no firm D call. The CDR3 contains 13 residues. CDR1 is SEHNR and CDR2 is FQNEAQ in the germline V gene (reference sequence). In DNA form, the CDR3 reads TGTGCCGGCAGCACCAAGGACCCGAACGAGCAGTACTTC. Its protein product is CAGSTKDPNEQYF.

This clonotype was picked up a small number of times. This sequence joins TRBV6-4 and TRBJ2-2; unclear D gene. Germline CDR1 reads MRHNA; CDR2 reads SNTAGT. The CDR3 sequence is 19 residues long. V was shortened by 5 bases and J by 2 bases, with 24 bases between the two germline ends. The CDR3 loop is CASSHPIGRRRTNTGELFF. Here the CDR3 DNA reads TGTGCCAGCAGTCACCCCATCGGACGGAGACGGACCAACACCGGGGAGCTGTTTTTT.

Concerning this clonotype: The germline gene is not matched at one end of the junction; a read error may be the cause. The chain joins TRBV28 to TRBJ2-7; D is unclear. This CDR3 is 14 amino acids long. Per the germline V gene, CDR1 is MDHEN and CDR2 is SYDVKM. The CDR3 spells CANSSWTDPYEQYF. The CDR3 DNA is TGTGCCAACAGTTCCTGGACGGACCCCTACGAGCAGTACTTC. Together with reference TRBV28 and TRBJ2-7, the CDR3 gives the full variable domain: DVKVTQSSRYLVKRTGEKVFLECVQDMDHENMFWYRQDPGLGLRLIYFSYDVKMKEKGDIPEGYSVSREKKERFSLILESASTNQTSMYLCANSSWTDPYEQYFGPGTRLTVT.

There are a few counts of this clonotype. The rearrangement joins TRBV24-1 to TRBJ2-1, with 9 bases fitting TRBD1. J was trimmed by 6 bases and V by 3 bases; bases with no gene match: 8. The germline CDR1 and CDR2 sequences are KGHDR and SFDVKD. CDR3 length equals 16 residues. CDR3 in DNA: TGTGCCACCAGTGATGCCGCGGGACAGGGTCTCAATGAGCAGTTCTTC. It yields the protein CATSDAAGQGLNEQFF.

This clonotype showed up many times. This rearrangement joins TRBV7-8 to TRBJ1-5, with D uncertain. The CDR3 is 14 residues long. CDR1 SGHVS and CDR2 FQNEAQ come from the germline V gene. Trimming took off 5 bases at V and 2 bases at J, with 10 bases between the two ends. DNA for the CDR3: TGTGCCAGCAGCCCCCTCACTGGCAATCAGCCCCAGCATTTT. It yields the protein CASSPLTGNQPQHF.

This chain links TRBV7-9 with TRBJ2-3; no definite D call. V was shortened by 5 bases and J by 8 bases, with 23 bases between the two germline ends. Germline V gene lookup returns CDR1 SEHNR and CDR2 FQNEAQ (reference sequence). There are 16 residues in the CDR3. The DNA of the CDR3 is TGTGCCAGCAGCCCACTGACTCTTCAAAGCATGGGTACGCAGTATTTT. The encoded protein is CASSPLTLQSMGTQYF.

This clonotype came up a few times. The CDR3 DNA sequence: TGCAGTGCTACAGGGAGGCGGGGCGGGGAGCTGTTTTTT. This translates into CSATGRRGGELFF. J is TRBJ2-2 and V is TRBV20-1, with D perhaps TRBD2 (6 bases). Trimming left V 4 bases short and J 7 bases short, with 13 bases between. From germline, CDR1 is DFQATT and CDR2 SNEGSKA (reference sequence). This CDR3 has 13 amino acids.

This clonotype was found many times. The chain is built from TRBV27 and TRBJ1-4; 8 bases align to TRBD1. The CDR3 spans 15 residues. After removal of 8 bases from V and 0 bases from J, the junction contained 5 bases not matched to a gene. Germline CDR1 reads MNHEY; CDR2 reads SMNVEV (reference sequence). CDR3 sequence (DNA): TGTGCCAGCCGACCACAGGGGGCAACTAATGAAAAACTGTTTTTT. This codes for CASRPQGATNEKLFF.

This clonotype has ten or more counts. This rearrangement joins TRBV7-2 to TRBJ2-7; 7 nucleotides line up with TRBD2. The junction had 11 bases not matched to a gene; V was cut back by 5 bases and J by 4 bases. The length of the CDR3 is 15 residues. Germline V gene lookup returns CDR1 SGHTA and CDR2 FQGNSA. CDR3 amino acids: CASSKNGGSAYEQYF. CDR3 nucleotide sequence: TGTGCCAGCAGCAAAAACGGGGGGAGTGCTTACGAGCAGTACTTC.

The table lists this clonotype with a few counts. This sequence joins TRBV20-1 and TRBJ2-1; TRBD2 aligns across 12 bases. V lost 1 base, J lost 4 bases, and 8 bases stayed unmatched. Germline loops: CDR1 DFQATT, CDR2 SNEGSKA (reference sequence). There are 17 residues in the CDR3. DNA for the CDR3: TGCAGTGCTAGAGTGGCTAGCGGGAGGGAATTGTACAATGAGCAGTTCTTC. It specifies CSARVASGRELYNEQFF.

This clonotype showed up just a few times. CDR3 protein: CASSRGTSGATGELFF. CDR3 nucleotides: TGCGCCAGCAGCCGAGGTACTAGCGGGGCTACCGGGGAGCTGTTTTTT. V and J are TRBV5-1 and TRBJ2-2; 10 bases align to TRBD2. J was trimmed by 5 bases and V by 4 bases; bases with no gene match: 8. The CDR3 has 16 amino acids. CDR1 is SGHRS, CDR2 YFSETQ, per germline.

The rearrangement uses TRBV2 and TRBJ2-5; D is perhaps TRBD2 (6 bases). The CDR3 totals 13 residues. V shed 7 bases and J shed 2 bases, with 11 bases lying between them. CDR1 and CDR2 (germline): SNHLY, FYNNEI. The CDR3 sequence: CASIGAGQETQYF. The CDR3 DNA reads TGTGCCAGCATCGGCGCGGGACAAGAGACCCAGTACTTC.

This rearrangement joins TRBV2 to TRBJ2-7; D remains ambiguous. Trimming pared 11 bases from V and 3 bases from J, leaving 20 bases between. The CDR3 spans 14 residues. Germline V lookup: CDR1 SNHLY, CDR2 FYNNEI. DNA for the CDR3: TGTGCCTCTAGAACGGTGGAGTACGACTACGAGCAGTACTTC. Its translation: CASRTVEYDYEQYF.

This clonotype appeared a few times. The rearrangement joins TRBV20-1 to TRBJ2-2; D ambiguous. V lost 3 bases, J lost 2 bases, and 10 bases lay in between. The CDR3 covers 14 residues. The germline V gene has CDR1 DFQATT and CDR2 SNEGSKA (reference sequence). The CDR3 bases are TGCAGTGCTAGGGCCGGAACTAACACCGGGGAGCTGTTTTTT. Translation gives CSARAGTNTGELFF.

There are a few counts of this clonotype. This rearrangement joins TRBV10-1 to TRBJ2-3; tentative D call: TRBD1 (6 bases). The CDR3 totals 14 residues. Trimming stripped 3 bases from V and 6 bases from J, with 13 bases between. Germline values: CDR1 WNHNN, CDR2 SYGVQD (reference sequence). CDR3 protein: CASSDGTLLDTQYF. The CDR3 DNA reads TGCGCCAGCAGTGACGGGACACTCCTGGATACGCAGTATTTT.

The genes are TRBV20-1 and TRBJ2-7, with 10 bases matching TRBD2. The length of the CDR3 is 15 residues. Trimming removed 6 bases from V and 4 bases from J; junction bases left unmatched: 12. The germline V gene has CDR1 DFQATT and CDR2 SNEGSKA (reference sequence). The CDR3: CSASPPSGSQYEQYF. The DNA of the CDR3 is TGCAGTGCCTCACCCCCTAGCGGGAGCCAATACGAGCAGTACTTC.

This clonotype occurred many times. This chain joins TRBV29-1 and TRBJ2-3, with TRBD2 matching over 11 bases. Unmatched junction bases numbered 5, after V lost 3 bases and J lost 6 bases. This CDR3 contains 14 residues. CDR1 and CDR2 from the germline V gene are SQVTM and ANQGSEA. CDR3 nucleotides: TGCAGCGTTGACTCTGCTAGCGGGAGGGATACGCAGTATTTT. This codes for CSVDSASGRDTQYF.